Listed here are 12 T cell receptor beta chains from one sample, sequenced in a study of blood T cell repertoires in COVID-19. Here immunoSEQ multiplex PCR was the method, and the copy in TCRdb shows in-frame clones only, minus some. The data show about 18,000 clones, roughly 88% seen once. Specimen: PBMCs or T cells enriched from blood (not recorded which). These receptors were collected from a woman aged 25 to 39 who had recovered from COVID-19.

The chain carries TRBV4-3 and TRBJ1-4, with D unresolved. The V gene's germline CDR1 is LGHNA and CDR2 YSLEER. The CDR3 is made up of 14 amino acids. The germline V and J ends were trimmed by 0 bases and 5 bases, with 7 bases remaining between them. CDR3 protein: CASSQEPGNEKLFF. CDR3 nucleotide sequence: TGCGCCAGCAGCCAAGAACCGGGGAATGAAAAACTGTTTTTT.

This clone was detected only a few times. V gene TRBV3-1 (or the pseudogene TRBV3-2) combines with J gene TRBJ2-5; 12 bases map to TRBD2. Trimming cost V 3 bases and J 7 bases; bases outside gene matches: 9. The CDR3 covers 16 residues. CDR1 and CDR2 from the germline V gene are LGHDT and YNNKEL (reference sequence). The CDR3 loop reads CASSQASGGAYGTQYF. The CDR3 bases are TGTGCCAGCAGCCAGGCTAGCGGGGGGGCTTATGGGACCCAGTACTTC.

The chain joins TRBV5-1 to TRBJ1-2, with 9 positions matching TRBD1. Germline values: CDR1 SGHRS, CDR2 YFSETQ. Trimming took 2 bases from V and 10 from J; bases not matched to a gene: 6. CDR3 length: 13 amino acids. CDR3 in DNA: TGCGCCAGCAGCTTAGGTGGGACAGGGAACTACACCTTC. Its protein is CASSLGGTGNYTF.

CDR3 sequence (DNA): TGTGCCTGGAGCGATAACAGGCTACCGTACCAAGAGACCCAGTACTTC. Translating gives CAWSDNRLPYQETQYF. V and J are TRBV30 and TRBJ2-5; D possibly corresponds to TRBD1 (5 bases). The CDR3 is 16 residues long. Trimming removed 3 bases from V and 0 bases from J, with 17 bases in between. Germline assignment: CDR1 GTSNPN and CDR2 SVGIG (reference sequence).

DNA for the CDR3: TGTGCCAGCAGCTTAGGCAGGGCGGAGGGAAAACTGTTTTTT. Residues: CASSLGRAEGKLFF. The V gene is TRBV7-8, the J gene TRBJ1-4; D possibly corresponds to TRBD1 (5 bases). Trimming left V 1 base short and J 10 bases short, with 13 bases between. The germline gives CDR1 SGHVS, CDR2 FQNEAQ. CDR3 size: 14 residues.

The gene calls are TRBV10-1 and TRBJ2-7, with D possibly matching TRBD2 (5 bases). The germline V gene encodes CDR1 WNHNN and CDR2 SYGVQD (reference sequence). The CDR3 covers 12 residues. V dropped 2 bases and J dropped 6 bases, with 8 bases sitting between them. CDR3 sequence: CASSEPGSEQYF. The DNA for the CDR3 is TGCGCCAGCAGTGAGCCGGGAAGCGAGCAGTACTTC.

This clone was found once. CDR3 loop: CASSVQGSGETQYF. The CDR3 DNA is TGTGCCAGCAGCGTACAGGGGAGTGGAGAGACCCAGTACTTC. The chain has TRBV11-2 and TRBJ2-5; 7 bases are a match to TRBD1. The trim removed 5 bases at V and 4 bases at J, leaving 7 bases unmatched. The CDR3 is made up of 14 amino acids. Germline V gene lookup returns CDR1 SGHAT and CDR2 FQNNGV.

V and J are TRBV5-4 and TRBJ1-1; maybe TRBD1 (5 bases). This CDR3 is built from 16 residues. Trimming took off 0 bases at V and 0 bases at J, with 12 bases between the two ends. Germline CDR1 reads SGHNT; CDR2 reads YYREEE (reference sequence). The CDR3 DNA sequence: TGTGCCAGCAGCTTGGAGGCAGGGTGGGTGAACACTGAAGCTTTCTTT. Encoded protein: CASSLEAGWVNTEAFF.

The rearrangement links TRBV27 to TRBJ2-1; 9 bases line up with TRBD2. CDR1 and CDR2 (germline): MNHEY, SMNVEV (reference sequence). The CDR3 is 14 residues long. Trimming cost V 6 bases and J 8 bases; bases outside gene matches: 8. CDR3 amino acids: CASRGLAVTDEQFF. The DNA of the CDR3 is TGTGCCAGCAGGGGACTAGCTGTTACTGATGAGCAGTTCTTC.

This clone showed up just once. V is TRBV19 and J is TRBJ1-4; D may be TRBD1 (6 bases). Trimming removed 6 bases from V and 7 bases from J, with 12 bases in between. The length of the CDR3 is 13 residues. Germline V CDR1 and CDR2: LNHDA, SQIVND (reference sequence). CDR3 amino acids: CASSRGNGEKLFF. The CDR3 coding sequence is TGTGCCAGTAGCAGGGGCAATGGTGAAAAACTGTTTTTT.

The J gene is TRBJ2-3, the V gene TRBV5-5; D not certain. There are 14 residues in the CDR3. Germline-derived CDR1 and CDR2 are SGHKS and YYEKEE (reference sequence). V was pared by 0 bases and J by 0 bases, with 5 bases between. CDR3 in DNA: TGTGCCAGCAGCTTGGACGGGAGCACAGATACGCAGTATTTT. Its translation is CASSLDGSTDTQYF.

The J gene is TRBJ2-7, the V gene TRBV24-1; D is possibly TRBD1 (6 bases). Germline V gene sequence: CDR1 KGHDR, CDR2 SFDVKD. CDR3 length: 13 residues. Deletions cut 9 bases from V and 2 bases from J, with 13 bases between. The CDR3, as DNA: TGTGCCACCCAACGTGGACAGACCTACGAGCAGTACTTC. It is translated as CATQRGQTYEQYF.